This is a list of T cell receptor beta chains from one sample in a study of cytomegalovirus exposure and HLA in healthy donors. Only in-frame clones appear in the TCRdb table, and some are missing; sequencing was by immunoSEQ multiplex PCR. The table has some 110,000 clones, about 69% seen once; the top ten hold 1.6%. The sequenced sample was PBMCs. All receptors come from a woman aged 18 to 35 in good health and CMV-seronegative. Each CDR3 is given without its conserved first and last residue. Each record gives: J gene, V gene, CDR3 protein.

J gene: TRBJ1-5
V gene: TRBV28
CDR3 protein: ASSLSRGFLQPQH

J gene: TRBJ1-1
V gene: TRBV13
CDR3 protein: ASSLGARGLRAF

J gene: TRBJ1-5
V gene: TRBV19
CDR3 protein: ASSIVQGNQPQH

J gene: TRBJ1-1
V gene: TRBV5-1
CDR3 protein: ASNHRQGTARTTF

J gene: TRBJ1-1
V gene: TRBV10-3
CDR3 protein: AISDRSLGSTEAF

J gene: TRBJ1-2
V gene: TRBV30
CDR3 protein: AWRATSTGTGYT

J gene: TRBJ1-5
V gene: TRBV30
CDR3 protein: AWSPDSMIQPQH

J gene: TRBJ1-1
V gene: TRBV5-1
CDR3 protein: ASSVAGYTEAF

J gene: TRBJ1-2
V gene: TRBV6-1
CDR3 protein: ASNNNYGYT

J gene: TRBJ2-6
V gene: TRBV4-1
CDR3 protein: ASSQELSTGGSSGANVLT

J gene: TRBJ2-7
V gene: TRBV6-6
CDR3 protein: ASSYSRTSYEQY

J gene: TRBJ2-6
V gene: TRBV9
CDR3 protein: ASSVGRAGSGANVLT

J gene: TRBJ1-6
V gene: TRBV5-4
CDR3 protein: ASSLGEPNSPLH

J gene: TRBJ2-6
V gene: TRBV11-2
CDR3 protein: ASSLDLQTGANVLT

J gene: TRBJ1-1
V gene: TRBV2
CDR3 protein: ASSDAGITEAF

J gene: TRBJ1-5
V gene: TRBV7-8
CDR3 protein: ASREKTGESNQPQH

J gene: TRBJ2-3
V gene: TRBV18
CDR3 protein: AAGPGSTDTQY

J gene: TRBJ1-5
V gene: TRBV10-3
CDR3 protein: AISVTGGGQPQH

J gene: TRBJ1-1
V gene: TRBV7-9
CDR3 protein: SSRQGGTEAF

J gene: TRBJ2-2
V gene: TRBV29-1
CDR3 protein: SAQVPGELF

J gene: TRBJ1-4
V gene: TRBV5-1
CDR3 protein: ASSLGQSNEKLF

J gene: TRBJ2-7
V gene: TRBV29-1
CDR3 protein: SVVSTTGVGYEQY